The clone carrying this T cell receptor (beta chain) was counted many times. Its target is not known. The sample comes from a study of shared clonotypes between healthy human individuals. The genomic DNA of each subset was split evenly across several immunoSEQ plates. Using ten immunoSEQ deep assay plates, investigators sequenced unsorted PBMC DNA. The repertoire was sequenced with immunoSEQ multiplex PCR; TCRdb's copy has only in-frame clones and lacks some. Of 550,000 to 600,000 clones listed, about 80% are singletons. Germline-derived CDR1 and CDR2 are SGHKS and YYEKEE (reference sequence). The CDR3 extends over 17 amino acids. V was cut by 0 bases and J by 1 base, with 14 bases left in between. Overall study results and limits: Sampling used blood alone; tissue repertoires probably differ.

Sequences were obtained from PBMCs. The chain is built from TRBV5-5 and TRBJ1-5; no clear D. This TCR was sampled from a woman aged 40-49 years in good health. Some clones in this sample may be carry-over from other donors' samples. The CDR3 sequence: CASSLVGGQQSNQPQHF. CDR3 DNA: TGTGCCAGCAGCTTGGTCGGTGGGCAGCAGAGCAATCAGCCCCAGCATTTT.